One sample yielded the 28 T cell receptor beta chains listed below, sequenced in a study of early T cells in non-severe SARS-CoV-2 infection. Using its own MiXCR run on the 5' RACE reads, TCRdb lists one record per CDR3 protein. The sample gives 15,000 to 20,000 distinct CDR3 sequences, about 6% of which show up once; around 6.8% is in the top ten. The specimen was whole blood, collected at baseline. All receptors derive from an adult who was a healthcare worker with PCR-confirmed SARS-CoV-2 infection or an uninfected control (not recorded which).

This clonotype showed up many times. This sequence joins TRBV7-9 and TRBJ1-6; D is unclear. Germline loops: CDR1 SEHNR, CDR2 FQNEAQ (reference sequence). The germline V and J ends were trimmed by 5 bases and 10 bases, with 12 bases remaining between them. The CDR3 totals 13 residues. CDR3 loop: CASSIKGRSPLHF. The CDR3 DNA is TGTGCCAGCAGCATCAAAGGACGGTCACCCCTCCACTTT.

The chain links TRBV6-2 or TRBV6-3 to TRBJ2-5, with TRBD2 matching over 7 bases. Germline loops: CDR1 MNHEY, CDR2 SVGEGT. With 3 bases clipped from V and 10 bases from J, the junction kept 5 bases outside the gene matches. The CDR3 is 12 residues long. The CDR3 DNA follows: TGTGCCAGCAGTTATGTCCCGGGGGGCCAGTACTTC. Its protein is CASSYVPGGQYF.

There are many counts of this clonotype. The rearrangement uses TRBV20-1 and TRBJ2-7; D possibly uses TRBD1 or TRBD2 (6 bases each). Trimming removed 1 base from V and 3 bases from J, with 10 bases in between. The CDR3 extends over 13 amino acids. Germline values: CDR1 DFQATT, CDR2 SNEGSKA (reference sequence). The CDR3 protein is CSARAGASYEQYF. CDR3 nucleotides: TGCAGTGCTAGAGCGGGGGCCAGCTACGAGCAGTACTTC.

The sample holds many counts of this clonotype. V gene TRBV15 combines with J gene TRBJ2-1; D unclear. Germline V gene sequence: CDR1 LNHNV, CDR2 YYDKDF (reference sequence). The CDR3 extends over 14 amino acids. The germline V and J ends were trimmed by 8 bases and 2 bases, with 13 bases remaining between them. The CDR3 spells CATAVGATYNEQFF. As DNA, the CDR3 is TGTGCCACCGCAGTAGGCGCTACCTACAATGAGCAGTTCTTC.

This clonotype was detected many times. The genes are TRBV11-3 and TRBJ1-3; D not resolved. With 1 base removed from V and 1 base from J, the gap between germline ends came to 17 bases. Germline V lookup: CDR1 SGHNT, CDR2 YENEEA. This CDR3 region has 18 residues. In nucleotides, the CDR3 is TGTGCCAGCAGCTTAGGACCCCCGGGCAGTACATCTGGAAACACCATATATTTT. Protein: CASSLGPPGSTSGNTIYF.

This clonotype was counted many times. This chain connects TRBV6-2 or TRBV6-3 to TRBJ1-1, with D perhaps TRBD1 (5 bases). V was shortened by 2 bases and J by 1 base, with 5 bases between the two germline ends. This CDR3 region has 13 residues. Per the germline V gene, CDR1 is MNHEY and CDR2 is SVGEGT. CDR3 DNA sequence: TGTGCCAGCAGTTACGACAGGAACACTGAAGCTTTCTTT. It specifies CASSYDRNTEAFF.

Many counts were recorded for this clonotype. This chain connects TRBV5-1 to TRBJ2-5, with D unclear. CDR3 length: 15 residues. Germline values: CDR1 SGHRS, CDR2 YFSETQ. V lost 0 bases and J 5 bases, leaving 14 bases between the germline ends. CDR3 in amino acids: CASSLDRAERETQYF. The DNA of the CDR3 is TGCGCCAGCAGCTTGGATAGGGCAGAGAGGGAGACCCAGTACTTC.

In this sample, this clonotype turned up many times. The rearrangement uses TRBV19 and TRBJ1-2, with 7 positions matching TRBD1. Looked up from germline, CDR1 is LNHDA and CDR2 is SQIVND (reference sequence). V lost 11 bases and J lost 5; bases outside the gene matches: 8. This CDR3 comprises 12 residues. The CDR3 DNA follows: TGTGCCTCTAGGGAGACAGGGTATGGCTACACCTTC. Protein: CASRETGYGYTF.

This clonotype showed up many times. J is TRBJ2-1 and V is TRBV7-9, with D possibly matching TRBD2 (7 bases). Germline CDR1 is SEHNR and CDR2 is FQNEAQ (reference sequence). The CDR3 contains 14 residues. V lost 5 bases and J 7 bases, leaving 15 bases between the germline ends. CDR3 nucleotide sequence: TGTGCCAGCAGCCCAAGCGGGACAACAAATGAGCAGTTCTTC. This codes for CASSPSGTTNEQFF.

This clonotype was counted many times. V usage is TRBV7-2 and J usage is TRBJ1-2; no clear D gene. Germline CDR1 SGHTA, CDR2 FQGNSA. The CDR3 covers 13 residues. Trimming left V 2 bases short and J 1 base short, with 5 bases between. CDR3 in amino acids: CASSLPDNYGYTF. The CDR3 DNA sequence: TGTGCCAGCAGCTTACCAGATAACTATGGCTACACCTTC.

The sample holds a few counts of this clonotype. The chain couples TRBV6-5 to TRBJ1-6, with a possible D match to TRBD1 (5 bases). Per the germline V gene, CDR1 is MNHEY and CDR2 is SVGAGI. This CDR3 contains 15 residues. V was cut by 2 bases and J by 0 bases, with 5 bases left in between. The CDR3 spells CASSYGGSYNSPLHF. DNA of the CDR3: TGTGCCAGCAGTTACGGGGGCTCCTATAATTCACCCCTCCACTTT.

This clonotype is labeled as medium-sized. The CDR3 loop is CASSETSGGAEDGELFF. CDR3 in DNA: TGTGCCAGCAGCGAAACTAGCGGGGGGGCCGAGGACGGGGAGCTGTTTTTT. The rearrangement links TRBV7-2 to TRBJ2-2; 13 bases match TRBD2. The CDR3 length is 17 residues. Germline CDR1 is SGHTA and CDR2 is FQGNSA. V lost 5 bases to trimming and J lost 7 bases; unmatched junction nucleotides: 10.

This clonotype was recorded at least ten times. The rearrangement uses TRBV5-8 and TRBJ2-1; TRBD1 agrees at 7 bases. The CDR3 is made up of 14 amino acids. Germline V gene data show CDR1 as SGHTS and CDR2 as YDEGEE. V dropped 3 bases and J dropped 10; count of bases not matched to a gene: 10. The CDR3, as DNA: TGTGCCAGCAGCTCAGGAACAGGGGTTGGGGAGCAGTTCTTC. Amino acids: CASSSGTGVGEQFF.

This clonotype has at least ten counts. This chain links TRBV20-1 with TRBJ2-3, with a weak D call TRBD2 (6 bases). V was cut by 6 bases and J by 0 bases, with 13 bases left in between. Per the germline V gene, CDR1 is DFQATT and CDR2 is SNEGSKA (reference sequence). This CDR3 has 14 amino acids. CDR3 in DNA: TGCAGTGCGACAAGCGGGCCTAGCACAGATACGCAGTATTTT. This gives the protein CSATSGPSTDTQYF.

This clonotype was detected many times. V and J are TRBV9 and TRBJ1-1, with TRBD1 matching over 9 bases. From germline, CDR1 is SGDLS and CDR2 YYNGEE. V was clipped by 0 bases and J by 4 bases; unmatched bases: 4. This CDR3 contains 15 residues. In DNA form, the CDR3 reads TGTGCCAGCAGCGTAGTGGGGACAGGGTCCACTGAAGCTTTCTTT. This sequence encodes CASSVVGTGSTEAFF. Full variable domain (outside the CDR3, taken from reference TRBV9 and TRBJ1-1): DSGVTQTPKHLITATGQRVTLRCSPRSGDLSVYWYQQSLDQGLQFLIQYYNGEERAKGNILERFSAQQFPDLHSELNLSSLELGDSALYFCASSVVGTGSTEAFFGQGTRLTVV.

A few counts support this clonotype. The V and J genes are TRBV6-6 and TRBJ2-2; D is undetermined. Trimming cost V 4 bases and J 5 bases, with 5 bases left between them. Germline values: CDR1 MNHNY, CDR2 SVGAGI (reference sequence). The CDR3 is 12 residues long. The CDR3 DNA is TGTGCCAGCAGTTTAGTTACCGGGGAGCTGTTTTTT. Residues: CASSLVTGELFF.

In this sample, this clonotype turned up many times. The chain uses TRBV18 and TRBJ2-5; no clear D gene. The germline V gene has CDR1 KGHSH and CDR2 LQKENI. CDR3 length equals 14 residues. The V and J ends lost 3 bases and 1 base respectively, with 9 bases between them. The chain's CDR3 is CASSPPPVQETQYF. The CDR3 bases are TGTGCCAGCTCACCTCCTCCAGTCCAAGAGACCCAGTACTTC.

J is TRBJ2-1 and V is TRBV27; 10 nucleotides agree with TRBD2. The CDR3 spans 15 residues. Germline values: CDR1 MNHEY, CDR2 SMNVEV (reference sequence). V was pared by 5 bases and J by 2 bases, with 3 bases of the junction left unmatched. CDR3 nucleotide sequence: TGTGCCAGCAGTCAAACTAGCGGGGCCTACAATGAGCAGTTCTTC. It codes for CASSQTSGAYNEQFF.

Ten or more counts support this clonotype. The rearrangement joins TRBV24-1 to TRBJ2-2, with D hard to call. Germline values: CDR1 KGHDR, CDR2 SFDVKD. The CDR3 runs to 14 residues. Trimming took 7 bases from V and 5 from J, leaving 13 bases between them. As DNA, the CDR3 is TGTGCCACCAGCGGTCCGTCGGAGACCGGGGAGCTGTTTTTT. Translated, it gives CATSGPSETGELFF.

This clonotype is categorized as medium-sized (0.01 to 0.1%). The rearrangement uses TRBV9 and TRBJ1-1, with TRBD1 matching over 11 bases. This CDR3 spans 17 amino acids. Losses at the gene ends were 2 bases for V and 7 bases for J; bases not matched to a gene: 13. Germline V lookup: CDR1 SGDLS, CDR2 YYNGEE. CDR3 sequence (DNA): TGTGCCAGCAGCGTCATGGGGACAGGGGGGATGTCGAATGAAGCTTTCTTT. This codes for CASSVMGTGGMSNEAFF.

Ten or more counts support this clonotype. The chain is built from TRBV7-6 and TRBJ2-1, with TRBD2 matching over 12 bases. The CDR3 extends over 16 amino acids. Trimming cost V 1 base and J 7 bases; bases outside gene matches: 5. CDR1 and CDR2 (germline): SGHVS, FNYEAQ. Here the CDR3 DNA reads TGTGCCAGCAGCTTAGTGGTAACTAGCGGGGGGAATGAGCAGTTCTTC. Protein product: CASSLVVTSGGNEQFF.

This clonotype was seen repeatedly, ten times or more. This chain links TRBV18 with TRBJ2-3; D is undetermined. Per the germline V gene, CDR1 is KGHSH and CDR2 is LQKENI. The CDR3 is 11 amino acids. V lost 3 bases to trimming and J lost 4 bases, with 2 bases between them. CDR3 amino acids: CASSPADTQYF. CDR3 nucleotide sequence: TGTGCCAGCTCACCCGCAGATACGCAGTATTTT.

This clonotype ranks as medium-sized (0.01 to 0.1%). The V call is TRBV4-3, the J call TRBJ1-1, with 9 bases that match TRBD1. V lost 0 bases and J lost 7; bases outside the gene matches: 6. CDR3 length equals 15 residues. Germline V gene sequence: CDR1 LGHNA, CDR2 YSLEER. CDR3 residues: CASSQDVGTGSEAFF. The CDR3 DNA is TGCGCCAGCAGCCAAGATGTCGGGACAGGGAGTGAAGCTTTCTTT.

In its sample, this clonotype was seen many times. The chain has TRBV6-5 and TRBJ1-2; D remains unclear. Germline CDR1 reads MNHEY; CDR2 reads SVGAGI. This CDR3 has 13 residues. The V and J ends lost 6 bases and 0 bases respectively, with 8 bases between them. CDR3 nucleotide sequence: TGTGCCAGCAGCCCGAGGGCTAACTATGGCTACACCTTC. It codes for CASSPRANYGYTF.

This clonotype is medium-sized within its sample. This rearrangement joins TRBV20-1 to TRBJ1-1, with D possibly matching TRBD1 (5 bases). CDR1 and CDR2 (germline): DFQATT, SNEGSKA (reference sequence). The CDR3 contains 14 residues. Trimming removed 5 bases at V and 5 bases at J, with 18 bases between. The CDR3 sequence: CSAPPTGGLTEAFF. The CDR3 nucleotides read TGCAGTGCTCCCCCCACAGGCGGGTTAACTGAAGCTTTCTTT.

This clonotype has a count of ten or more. CDR3 in DNA: TGCGCCAGCAGCCAACCTATTCTAGCGGGGGTCGAGCAGTACTTC. Translated: CASSQPILAGVEQYF. The chain is built from TRBV4-1 and TRBJ2-7, with 10 bases lining up with TRBD2. The CDR3 loop spans 15 amino acids. CDR1 and CDR2 from the germline V gene are MGHRA and YSYEKL. Trimming cost V 2 bases and J 6 bases; bases outside gene matches: 7.

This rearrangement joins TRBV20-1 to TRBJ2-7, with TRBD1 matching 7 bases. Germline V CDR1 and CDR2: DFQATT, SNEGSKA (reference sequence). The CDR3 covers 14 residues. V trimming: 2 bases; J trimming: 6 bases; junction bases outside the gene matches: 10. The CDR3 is CSARWAGGVVEQYF. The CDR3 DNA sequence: TGCAGTGCTAGATGGGCAGGGGGAGTGGTCGAGCAGTACTTC.

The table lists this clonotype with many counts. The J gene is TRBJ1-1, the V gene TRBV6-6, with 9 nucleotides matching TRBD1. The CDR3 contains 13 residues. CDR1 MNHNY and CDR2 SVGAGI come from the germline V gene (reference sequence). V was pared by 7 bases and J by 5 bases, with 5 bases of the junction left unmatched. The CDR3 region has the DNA TGTGCCAGCAACATACAGGGGGCGACTGAAGCTTTCTTT. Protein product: CASNIQGATEAFF.